This T cell receptor beta chain comes out of a study of T cells after yellow fever vaccination. About the research overall: Low-cell-number fractions were prepared with SMART-Seq v4 Ultra Low Input.

With regard to this clonotype: Antigen unknown.

Each CDR3 protein is one row after TCRdb ran MiXCR on the 5' RACE reads. The sample shows some 560,000 distinct CDR3 sequences, roughly a fifth of them seen only once. The CDR3 loop spans 14 amino acids. Germline loops: CDR1 SGHTA, CDR2 FQGNSA. V lost 4 bases to trimming and J lost 6 bases, with 13 bases between them. Broader study findings: Repertoires sorted by FACS could include abundant clonotypes that are contaminants from the bulk population.

The specimen was PBMCs, collected 15 days after the yellow fever booster vaccination. The chain uses TRBV7-2 and TRBJ1-5; D not certain. The TCR originated in a man younger than 45 who received the YFV17D yellow fever vaccine. CDR3 amino acids: CASSSGLSSQPQHF. DNA of the CDR3: TGTGCCAGCAGCTCGGGCCTATCGAGTCAGCCCCAGCATTTT.